This TCR beta chain appears in the sequencing data of a study of T cell responses to AZD1222 COVID-19 vaccine. The table came from immunoSEQ multiplex PCR; TCRdb's copy has only in-frame clones and leaves some out. The repertoire holds about 190,000 clones, with approximately 90% as singletons. V was shortened by 8 bases and J by 8 bases, with 21 bases between the two germline ends. CDR3 size: 14 residues. The V gene's germline CDR1 is MDHEN and CDR2 SYDVKM. The chain has TRBV28 and TRBJ1-2; maybe TRBD1 (5 bases). The source of this sequence is an adult in good health. Specimen: peripheral blood, collected on day 0 of AZD1222 vaccination. CDR3: CASEAAGLHGGYTF. The CDR3 coding sequence is TGTGCCAGCGAGGCTGCAGGGCTTCATGGCGGCTACACCTTC.